This section outlines one T cell receptor (beta chain) sequence together with its context. Its antigen is unidentified. This sample is part of a study of beta chain features in type 1 diabetes. About the research overall: No patient-donor differences in age, gender, total cells or subset yield. Findings and limits, study-wide: Type 1 diabetes patients had fewer VDJ junction insertions and more deletions. All four CD4+ subsets from Type 1 diabetes patients carried moderately but significantly shorter TCRB CDR3s. The naive, central memory and Treg TCRB repertoires of patients appeared to be more similar to one another than those of healthy donors.

Germline lookup yields CDR1 LGHNA and CDR2 YNFKEQ. The CDR3 length is 15 residues. V gave up 3 bases and J gave up 5 bases, with 13 bases separating them. Expressed TCRB transcripts got sequenced, as all isolated RNA was reverse transcribed. Libraries were prepared by immunoSEQ multiplex PCR; TCRdb keeps only in-frame clonotypes and omits some of them. The repertoire holds about 700,000 clones, with around 15% as singletons. Sequencing used naive CD4+ T cells from blood. The chain employs TRBV4-2 and TRBJ2-2, with unresolved D. The sequence was collected from a man in his late teens or twenties with type 1 diabetes. Written as DNA, the CDR3 is TGTGCCAGCAGCCACGGGCAGGCCCAAACCGGGGAGCTGTTTTTT. It codes for CASSHGQAQTGELFF.